Listed below are T cell receptor beta chains from one sample, sequenced in a study of blood T cell repertoires in COVID-19. Libraries were prepared by immunoSEQ multiplex PCR; TCRdb keeps only in-frame clonotypes and omits some of them. The sample contains about 90,000 clones, roughly 80% of which appear only once. Sequencing was performed on peripheral blood. The receptors come from a man between 60 and 75 years old with acute or convalescent COVID-19. Both conserved end residues are part of each CDR3. D genes are given only for firm matches. Not all rows give a size; the values are once, few, many and, for expanded clones, a class.

d_call: NA
v_call: TRBV19
clone_size: NA
j_call: TRBJ1-2
cdr3_aa: CASSPSGVGYGYTF
cdr3_nt: TGTGCCAGTAGTCCCTCAGGGGTAGGGTATGGCTACACCTTC

d_call: NA
v_call: TRBV6-5
clone_size: NA
j_call: TRBJ2-1
cdr3_aa: CASSPGEGWEQFF
cdr3_nt: TGTGCCAGCAGTCCGGGAGAGGGATGGGAGCAGTTCTTC

d_call: TRBD1
v_call: TRBV30
clone_size: NA
j_call: TRBJ1-6
cdr3_aa: CAWRPLGQILNSPLHF
cdr3_nt: TGTGCCTGGAGACCCTTGGGACAGATCCTAAATTCACCCCTCCACTTT

d_call: TRBD1
v_call: TRBV6-5
clone_size: NA
j_call: TRBJ2-3
cdr3_aa: CASSWTGGPTDTQYF
cdr3_nt: TGTGCCAGCAGTTGGACAGGGGGCCCCACAGATACGCAGTATTTT

d_call: NA
v_call: TRBV27
clone_size: few
j_call: TRBJ1-1
cdr3_aa: CASSLQGRSTEAFF
cdr3_nt: TGTGCCAGCAGCCTACAGGGTCGGTCCACTGAAGCTTTCTTT

d_call: NA
v_call: TRBV3-1/TRBV3-2
clone_size: NA
j_call: TRBJ1-2
cdr3_aa: CASSQGGNGYTF
cdr3_nt: TGTGCCAGCAGCCAAGGGGGCAATGGCTACACCTTC

d_call: NA
v_call: TRBV18
clone_size: NA
j_call: TRBJ1-2
cdr3_aa: CASSPLGEDYGYTF
cdr3_nt: TGTGCCAGCTCACCACTTGGGGAGGACTATGGCTACACCTTC

d_call: NA
v_call: TRBV14
clone_size: once
j_call: TRBJ2-7
cdr3_aa: CASSHQGYEQYF
cdr3_nt: TGTGCCAGCAGCCATCAGGGGTACGAGCAGTACTTC

d_call: NA
v_call: TRBV1
clone_size: NA
j_call: TRBJ2-3
cdr3_aa: CTSSYSTGTSGWDSTDTQYF
cdr3_nt: TGCACCAGCAGCTACTCCACCGGGACTAGCGGGTGGGACAGCACAGATACGCAGTATTTT

d_call: TRBD1
v_call: TRBV19
clone_size: NA
j_call: TRBJ2-1
cdr3_aa: CASSIVTGGLNEQFF
cdr3_nt: TGTGCCAGTAGTATAGTAACAGGGGGGCTCAATGAGCAGTTCTTC

d_call: NA
v_call: TRBV27
clone_size: NA
j_call: TRBJ2-2
cdr3_aa: CASSRTVIAGELFF
cdr3_nt: TGTGCCAGCAGCCGGACAGTGATTGCCGGGGAGCTGTTTTTT

d_call: NA
v_call: TRBV6-2/TRBV6-3
clone_size: NA
j_call: TRBJ2-2
cdr3_aa: CASSYSGGINTGELFF
cdr3_nt: TGTGCCAGCAGTTACTCAGGGGGTATTAACACCGGGGAGCTGTTTTTT

d_call: NA
v_call: TRBV19
clone_size: NA
j_call: TRBJ1-2
cdr3_aa: CASSPPGSYGYTF
cdr3_nt: TGTGCCAGTAGTCCCCCGGGTTCCTATGGCTACACCTTC

d_call: NA
v_call: TRBV10-3
clone_size: few
j_call: TRBJ1-2
cdr3_aa: CAISENAGGFYGYTF
cdr3_nt: TGTGCCATCAGTGAGAACGCCGGGGGTTTCTATGGCTACACCTTC

d_call: NA
v_call: TRBV2
clone_size: NA
j_call: TRBJ2-1
cdr3_aa: CASIFTPTDSSYNEQFF
cdr3_nt: TGTGCCAGCATCTTTACACCGACGGACAGCTCCTACAATGAGCAGTTCTTC

d_call: NA
v_call: TRBV7-2
clone_size: NA
j_call: TRBJ1-1
cdr3_aa: CASSLGSTMNTEAFF
cdr3_nt: TGTGCCAGCAGCTTGGGCAGTACAATGAACACTGAAGCTTTCTTT

d_call: NA
v_call: TRBV29-1
clone_size: NA
j_call: TRBJ2-1
cdr3_aa: CSVRGRSSYNEQFF
cdr3_nt: TGCAGCGTTCGAGGCCGGAGCTCCTACAATGAGCAGTTCTTC

d_call: NA
v_call: TRBV27
clone_size: NA
j_call: TRBJ1-1
cdr3_aa: CASSLEVTGVNTEAFF
cdr3_nt: TGTGCCAGCAGTTTAGAGGTGACAGGCGTAAACACTGAAGCTTTCTTT

d_call: NA
v_call: TRBV18
clone_size: NA
j_call: TRBJ1-5
cdr3_aa: CASSQTMTENQPQHF
cdr3_nt: TGTGCCAGCTCACAAACTATGACAGAAAATCAGCCCCAGCATTTT

d_call: NA
v_call: TRBV4-3
clone_size: NA
j_call: TRBJ2-7
cdr3_aa: CASSQDRSGVDEQYF
cdr3_nt: TGCGCCAGCAGCCAAGATCGGTCCGGGGTGGACGAGCAGTACTTC

d_call: NA
v_call: TRBV5-4
clone_size: NA
j_call: TRBJ1-1
cdr3_aa: CASSFDLDMNTEAFF
cdr3_nt: TGTGCCAGCAGCTTTGATCTGGACATGAACACTGAAGCTTTCTTT